The present entry profiles one T cell receptor (beta chain) with its context. Its specificity is not known. A second PCR, run for roughly 6 to 11 cycles, used a sample-barcoded 5' primer plus a J-beta primer mix. Per-sample output comprised a minimum of 3 million paired-end reads containing CDR3. From the 5' RACE reads, TCRdb called clonotypes with MiXCR, one entry per CDR3 protein. The profile shows more than 800,000 distinct CDR3 sequences, roughly 45% of them singletons. The CDR3 has 17 amino acids. Deletions cut 2 bases from V and 5 bases from J, with 19 bases between. The germline gives CDR1 MNHEY, CDR2 SVGAGI. This sample is part of a study of blood T cells in healthy people across ages. Overall study findings and caveats: Strong correlation was found linking TCR beta diversity to naive T cell percentage.

The J gene is TRBJ2-1, the V gene TRBV6-5, with D unresolved. The sample was blood. This clonotype originated in a woman aged 60-75 years in good health. Written as DNA, the CDR3 is TGTGCCAGCAGTTACGGGCCCTTAGCCTTCATTAACAATGAGCAGTTCTTC. It codes for CASSYGPLAFINNEQFF.